Listed here is a single T cell receptor (beta chain). The CDR3 covers 13 residues. Germline CDR1 is PRHDT and CDR2 is FYEKMQ (reference sequence). The junction had 8 bases not matched to a gene; V was cut back by 5 bases and J by 7 bases. Researchers ran the PCR with 60 Vbeta and 13 Jbeta primers. Data came from immunoSEQ multiplex PCR; TCRdb stores just in-frame clones and leaves some out. The table has about 130,000 clones, around four fifths seen once. The data derive from a study of cytomegalovirus exposure and HLA in healthy donors. The sample consisted of PBMCs. This sequence was found in a boy aged 5-17 years in good health and CMV-seronegative. The chain carries TRBV13 and TRBJ2-7, with 7 bases identical to TRBD2. Here the CDR3 reads CASSPEGLSEQYF. CDR3 sequence (DNA): TGTGCCAGCAGCCCAGAGGGACTATCGGAGCAGTACTTC.